This T cell receptor (beta chain) was obtained from a study of cytomegalovirus exposure and HLA in healthy donors. With respect to this clone: The antigen is undetermined.

Notes on the study in general: Within an earlier analysis, most TCR beta V segments proved productive either about 90% or about 30% of the time. By HLA locus, TCR association rates varied in a later analysis, with DRB1 showing the most and HLA-C the fewest. Certain indistinguishable V segments, among them TRBV6-2 and TRBV6-3, were excluded. Many donors carried some public TCRs, although rarity characterized most TCR sequences.

This CDR3 has 14 residues. With 5 bases removed from V and 1 base from J, the gap between germline ends came to 11 bases. CDR1 and CDR2 (germline): LNHNV, YYDKDF (reference sequence). It was with 60 Vbeta and 13 Jbeta primers that the PCR ran. Libraries were prepared by immunoSEQ multiplex PCR; TCRdb keeps only in-frame clonotypes and omits some of them. The sample holds some 120,000 clones, about 16% seen once. This clonotype originated in a woman younger than 30 in good health and CMV-seronegative. What was sequenced was PBMCs. This chain connects TRBV15 to TRBJ2-5; TRBD1 is a possible D gene (6 bases). This chain's CDR3 is CATSLGHLQETQYF. In nucleotides, the CDR3 is TGTGCCACCAGCTTGGGACACCTCCAAGAGACCCAGTACTTC. The entire variable domain, with the rest obtained from reference TRBV15 and TRBJ2-5, is as follows: DAMVIQNPRYQVTQFGKPVTLSCSQTLNHNVMYWYQQKSSQAPKLLFHYYDKDFNNEADTPDNFQSRRPNTSFCFLDIRSPGLGDTAMYLCATSLGHLQETQYFGPGTRLLVL.